One sample yielded the 18 T cell receptor beta chains listed below, sequenced in a study of OX40 agonist ivuxolimab in advanced cancers. TCRdb's table, derived via immunoSEQ multiplex PCR, lists solely in-frame clones and lacks some. Of about 60,000 clones listed, 65% to 85% were seen once; the top ten hold roughly 0.6%. The sample in question was CD4+ or CD8+ T cells sorted from blood, obtained in a trial of the OX40 agonist ivuxolimab. These receptors originate from an adult with an advanced solid tumor such as melanoma, head and neck, liver or kidney cancer.

The chain links TRBV5-1 to TRBJ2-7; D is uncertain. CDR3 size: 11 residues. Trimming took 4 bases from V and 0 from J, leaving 2 bases between them. Germline CDR1 is SGHRS and CDR2 is YFSETQ. CDR3 sequence (DNA): TGCGCCAGCAGCCCCTCCTACGAGCAGTACTTC. Its protein is CASSPSYEQYF.

The V gene is TRBV30, the J gene TRBJ2-1; D might be TRBD1 (6 bases). CDR1 is GTSNPN and CDR2 is SVGIG in the germline V gene (reference sequence). The CDR3 spans 13 residues. Trimming removed 0 bases at V and 5 bases at J, with 8 bases between. CDR3 sequence reads: CAWSVQGNNEQFF. The CDR3 bases are TGTGCCTGGAGTGTACAGGGTAACAATGAGCAGTTCTTC.

The rearrangement joins TRBV14 to TRBJ1-4; no reliable D call. Looked up from germline, CDR1 is SGHDN and CDR2 is FVKESK. The CDR3 covers 15 residues. V lost 5 bases and J lost 3, with 13 bases in between. CDR3 sequence (DNA): TGTGCCAGCAGCACCCAACAGCTACCTAATGAAAAACTGTTTTTT. This sequence encodes CASSTQQLPNEKLFF.

The V gene is TRBV28, the J gene TRBJ2-1, with D perhaps matching TRBD1 (5 bases). The CDR3 sequence is 12 residues long. Germline V gene sequence: CDR1 MDHEN, CDR2 SYDVKM. V was cut by 7 bases and J by 14 bases, with 18 bases left in between. CDR3 in DNA: TGTGCCAGCACTCAAAGGGGCTATAGTGAGTTCTTC. It is translated as CASTQRGYSEFF.

The genes are TRBV15 and TRBJ1-1; D remains ambiguous. V was pared by 5 bases and J by 0 bases, with 13 bases between. Germline CDR1 reads LNHNV; CDR2 reads YYDKDF (reference sequence). CDR3 length equals 15 residues. This chain's CDR3 is CATSPVGSLNTEAFF. The CDR3 DNA follows: TGTGCCACCAGCCCCGTGGGTTCCTTGAACACTGAAGCTTTCTTT.

A single count supports this clone. The chain uses TRBV7-2 and TRBJ1-3; 7 nucleotides line up with TRBD1. The germline V gene has CDR1 SGHTA and CDR2 FQGNSA. The CDR3 is 17 residues long. Trimming took 1 base from V and 1 from J; bases not matched to a gene: 7. The chain's CDR3 is CASSLEATGWSGNTIYF. The CDR3 DNA is TGTGCCAGCAGCTTAGAAGCGACAGGGTGGTCTGGAAACACCATATATTTT. Filled out from reference TRBV7-2 and TRBJ1-3, the complete variable domain reads GAGVSQSPSNKVTEKGKDVELRCDPISGHTALYWYRQSLGQGLEFLIYFQGNSAPDKSGLPSDRFSAERTGGSVSTLTIQRTQQEDSAVYLCASSLEATGWSGNTIYFGEGSWLTVV.

As for this clone: A junction boundary mismatches the germline segment, possibly from a read error. The chain links TRBV6-5 to TRBJ1-2; D may be TRBD1 (5 bases). The CDR3 is 14 residues long. From germline, CDR1 is MNHEY and CDR2 SVGAGI. CDR3 in amino acids: CASSSQRGSPLIFF. CDR3 coding DNA: TGTGCCAGCAGTTCCCAACGGGGCTCCCCCTTAATCTTCTTC.

This rearrangement joins TRBV19 to TRBJ2-5, with TRBD2 matching 14 bases. Germline V gene data show CDR1 as LNHDA and CDR2 as SQIVND (reference sequence). The junction had 7 bases not matched to a gene; V was cut back by 5 bases and J by 5 bases. The CDR3 is 16 residues long. The CDR3 coding sequence is TGTGCCAGTAGTCGGGGGACTAGCGGGAGTGGTGAGACCCAGTACTTC. Encoded protein: CASSRGTSGSGETQYF. Full variable domain (outside the CDR3, taken from reference TRBV19 and TRBJ2-5): DGGITQSPKYLFRKEGQNVTLSCEQNLNHDAMYWYRQDPGQGLRLIYYSQIVNDFQKGDIAEGYSVSREKKESFPLTVTSAQKNPTAFYLCASSRGTSGSGETQYFGPGTRLLVL.

The chain has TRBV5-1 and TRBJ1-6, with a tentative D call TRBD1 (5 bases). CDR3 length: 14 residues. Trimming pared 2 bases from V and 7 bases from J, leaving 10 bases between. The germline V gene encodes CDR1 SGHRS and CDR2 YFSETQ. The CDR3 DNA follows: TGCGCCAGCAGCTTCGGGACGGAAAATTCACCCCTCCACTTT. Its protein product is CASSFGTENSPLHF.

The genes are TRBV29-1 and TRBJ2-7; TRBD1 matches 7 bases. V trimming: 5 bases; J trimming: 3 bases; junction bases outside the gene matches: 7. The CDR3 runs to 13 residues. From germline, CDR1 is SQVTM and CDR2 ANQGSEA. The CDR3 loop reads CSVSLTGNYEQYF. DNA for the CDR3: TGCAGCGTTAGTCTGACAGGGAACTACGAGCAGTACTTC.

The V and J genes are TRBV14 and TRBJ2-1, with 7 positions matching TRBD2. The CDR3 sequence is 15 residues long. After removal of 4 bases from V and 7 bases from J, the junction contained 10 bases not matched to a gene. Germline V gene sequence: CDR1 SGHDN, CDR2 FVKESK. The CDR3 bases are TGTGCCAGCAGCCCGTCTGGCGGGAGTATAAATGAGCAGTTCTTC. It codes for CASSPSGGSINEQFF.

The chain uses TRBV18 and TRBJ1-5; perhaps TRBD1 as D (6 bases). This CDR3 is built from 16 residues. Trimming removed 0 bases from V and 1 base from J, with 10 bases in between. Per the germline V gene, CDR1 is KGHSH and CDR2 is LQKENI. DNA for the CDR3: TGTGCCAGCTCACCACCGCGGGGGGCAAGCAATCAGCCCCAGCATTTT. Encoded protein: CASSPPRGASNQPQHF.

This chain joins TRBV9 and TRBJ2-5; TRBD2 might be the D (6 bases). V was trimmed by 3 bases and J by 3 bases, leaving 12 bases between them. This CDR3 is 14 amino acids long. Germline CDR1 reads SGDLS; CDR2 reads YYNGEE. The CDR3 bases are TGTGCCAGCAGCGCAACACCGGGGGAAGAGACCCAGTACTTC. It yields the protein CASSATPGEETQYF.

This sequence joins TRBV10-3 and TRBJ2-4; 9 bases align to TRBD1. V lost 5 bases, J lost 5 bases, and 7 bases stayed unmatched. The CDR3 contains 15 residues. Germline V CDR1 and CDR2: ENHRY, SYGVKD. CDR3 nucleotides: TGTGCCATCAGTCCCGGGACAGGGTTCGAAAACATTCAGTACTTC. Translation gives CAISPGTGFENIQYF.

The chain has TRBV13 and TRBJ1-1; D call uncertain. The CDR3 spans 14 residues. V lost 5 bases to trimming and J lost 3 bases, with 13 bases between them. Germline V gene lookup returns CDR1 PRHDT and CDR2 FYEKMQ (reference sequence). For the CDR3, the DNA is TGTGCCAGCAGCCCCGGGCCGCGAGACACTGAAGCTTTCTTT. It yields the protein CASSPGPRDTEAFF.

The V and J genes are TRBV21-1 and TRBJ1-5; the table's D call, TRBD1, was not checked against the DNA. TRBV21-1 is given as a pseudogene. This CDR3 region has 18 residues. CDR3 in DNA: TGTGCCAGCAGCTCCGTCGGACAGCAAAACTACCGCGATCAGCCCCAGCATTTT. This encodes CASSSVGQQNYRDQPQHF.

The chain joins TRBV9 to TRBJ1-2; 9 nucleotides align to TRBD1. This CDR3 comprises 18 residues. Per the germline V gene, CDR1 is SGDLS and CDR2 is YYNGEE. J gave up 3 bases and V 4 bases, and 16 bases lay outside the gene matches. The CDR3 protein is CASSPEGTGRRLDYGYTF. DNA of the CDR3: TGTGCCAGCAGCCCCGAAGGGACAGGGCGGCGTTTGGACTATGGCTACACCTTC.

CDR3: CASSLAEQGGQPQHF. The CDR3 bases are TGTGCCAGCAGCTTGGCAGAACAGGGAGGGCAGCCCCAGCATTTT. The chain recombines TRBV5-4 with TRBJ1-5; possibly TRBD1 for D (6 bases). Trimming took off 0 bases at V and 7 bases at J, with 14 bases between the two ends. CDR1 is SGHNT, CDR2 YYREEE, per germline (reference sequence). CDR3 size: 15 residues.